The 10 T cell receptor beta chains listed next were all sequenced from one sample in a study of control samples from healthy donors and cancer patients. Using immunoSEQ multiplex PCR, the repertoire was profiled, and TCRdb retains in-frame clones only, with some absent. The data contain 85,000 to 90,000 clones, roughly nine tenths of them seen just once; the ten biggest clones take up under 10%. Material for sequencing was PBMCs. Every receptor here comes from a woman aged 50 to 60 with colorectal cancer.

In its sample, this clone was seen a few times. J is TRBJ1-2 and V is TRBV28; no clear D. The CDR3 is 11 amino acids. The germline V gene has CDR1 MDHEN and CDR2 SYDVKM. Deletions cut 8 bases from V and 2 bases from J, with 6 bases between. Here the CDR3 reads CASETNYGYTF. CDR3 bases: TGTGCCAGCGAGACGAACTATGGCTACACCTTC.

The chain employs TRBV7-2 and TRBJ1-2; D uncertain. Germline V lookup: CDR1 SGHTA, CDR2 FQGNSA. The CDR3 is made up of 14 amino acids. V lost 1 base to trimming and J lost 8 bases, with 14 bases between them. In DNA form, the CDR3 reads TGTGCCAGCAGCTTAGGCCTCGGGGTCGCGGGCTACACCTTC. Its translation: CASSLGLGVAGYTF.

The CDR3 DNA is TGTGCCAGCTCAGGAGGGACAGGGATCACAGATACGCAGTATTTT. Residues: CASSGGTGITDTQYF. This chain links TRBV18 with TRBJ2-3, with TRBD1 matching over 9 bases. CDR3 length equals 15 residues. Unmatched junction bases numbered 5, after V lost 5 bases and J lost 2 bases. Germline-derived CDR1 and CDR2 are KGHSH and LQKENI.

The V and J genes are TRBV9 and TRBJ2-3; TRBD2 aligns across 7 bases. The CDR3 covers 15 residues. Germline V gene data show CDR1 as SGDLS and CDR2 as YYNGEE. The trim removed 1 base at V and 3 bases at J, leaving 5 bases unmatched. The DNA of the CDR3 is TGTGCCAGCAGCGTACTCGGGGAGGGGACAGATACGCAGTATTTT. Amino acid sequence: CASSVLGEGTDTQYF.

The chain uses TRBV5-4 and TRBJ1-2, with 9 bases lining up with TRBD1. Germline V lookup: CDR1 SGHNT, CDR2 YYREEE (reference sequence). This CDR3 contains 14 residues. V lost 3 bases to trimming and J lost 8 bases; unmatched junction nucleotides: 8. The CDR3 spells CASSSDRGDGGYTF. In DNA form, the CDR3 reads TGTGCCAGCAGCTCTGACAGGGGGGATGGGGGCTACACCTTC.

V and J are TRBV30 and TRBJ1-5, with TRBD1 identical over 7 bases. The V gene end was trimmed by 4 bases and the J gene end by 7 bases; junction bases not matched to a gene: 13. Germline-derived CDR1 and CDR2 are GTSNPN and SVGIG (reference sequence). The CDR3 spans 15 residues. The CDR3 reads CAWNLQGIGEQPQHF. CDR3 DNA sequence: TGTGCCTGGAACCTACAGGGGATCGGGGAACAGCCCCAGCATTTT.

The chain uses TRBV12-5 and TRBJ2-5; 8 positions agree with TRBD1. After removal of 2 bases from V and 5 bases from J, the junction contained 4 bases not matched to a gene. The CDR3 spans 14 residues. Germline CDR1 and CDR2: LGHNT and FRNRAP. For the CDR3, the DNA is TGTGCTAGTGGTTTGTCAGGGGGCGAGGAGACCCAGTACTTC. Translated: CASGLSGGEETQYF.

The chain uses TRBV6-5 and TRBJ2-2; 7 nucleotides align to TRBD2. Germline CDR1 and CDR2: MNHEY and SVGAGI. The CDR3 spans 15 residues. The J segment lost 7 bases and the V segment lost 0 bases, leaving 5 bases of the junction unmatched. DNA for the CDR3: TGTGCCAGCAGTTACTCCCGGGAGGTGGTCGGGGAGCTGTTTTTT. Translated: CASSYSREVVGELFF.

This chain connects TRBV19 to TRBJ1-4; D ambiguous. Trimming shortened V by 3 bases and J by 0 bases, and 8 bases separated the two germline ends. Germline V gene lookup returns CDR1 LNHDA and CDR2 SQIVND (reference sequence). The CDR3 extends over 15 amino acids. This CDR3 reads CASSIMAATNEKLFF. The CDR3 region has the DNA TGTGCCAGTAGTATTATGGCGGCAACTAATGAAAAACTGTTTTTT.

DNA of the CDR3: TGTGCCAGCAGCTTGGAAGACGCAGGCCTCTATGGCTACACCTTC. This translates into CASSLEDAGLYGYTF. The chain combines TRBV5-6 with TRBJ1-2; D is uncertain. This CDR3 spans 15 amino acids. V gave up 0 bases and J gave up 4 bases, with 13 bases separating them. Germline V lookup: CDR1 SGHDT, CDR2 YYEEEE.